The rows below give T cell receptor beta chains drawn from one sample of a study of T cell responses to AZD1222 COVID-19 vaccine. Assay used: immunoSEQ multiplex PCR; TCRdb lists only in-frame clones, some missing. This sample has approximately 110,000 clones, with more than 75% found just once. The specimen was peripheral blood, collected on day 0 of AZD1222 vaccination. All receptors derive from an adult in good health. The CDR3 runs from the conserved cysteine through the conserved F or W. A D gene is named only where the DNA matches it firmly. Clone sizes are given selectively: once, few, many, or a class where the clone is expanded.

size,length,J,V,D,DNA,CDR3
once,14,TRBJ1-2,TRBV4-2,NA,TGTGCCAGCAGCCAAGTCGGCAGACCCTATGGCTACACCTTC,CASSQVGRPYGYTF
NA,14,TRBJ1-5,TRBV5-6,NA,TGTGCCAGCAGCTTGAGGGGGGATTATCAGCCCCAGCATTTT,CASSLRGDYQPQHF
NA,13,TRBJ2-7,TRBV10-3,NA,TGTGCCATCAGCTGGACTGATTCCTACGAGCAGTACTTC,CAISWTDSYEQYF
NA,14,TRBJ1-4,TRBV5-1,NA,TGCGCCAGCAGCTTGGGCAGAGGGAATGAAAAACTGTTTTTT,CASSLGRGNEKLFF
NA,13,TRBJ1-1,TRBV19,NA,TGTGCCAGTAGTAATATGGTGAACACTGAAGCTTTCTTT,CASSNMVNTEAFF
NA,12,TRBJ2-5,TRBV7-7,NA,TGTGCCAGCAGCCCTTTGGGACAACCCCAGTACTTC,CASSPLGQPQYF
NA,14,TRBJ1-2,TRBV4-1,NA,TGCGCCAGCAGCCACCCCGGAGGGGCAGATGGCTACACCTTC,CASSHPGGADGYTF
NA,15,TRBJ2-3,TRBV3-1/TRBV3-2,NA,TGTGCCAGCAGCCAAGAGGCTTTTAGCACAGATACGCAGTATTTT,CASSQEAFSTDTQYF
NA,14,TRBJ1-2,TRBV5-1,NA,TGCGCCAGCAGCCCCTCCCGGGGGCTCGAGGGCTACACCTTC,CASSPSRGLEGYTF
NA,13,TRBJ1-1,TRBV2,TRBD1,TGTGCCAGCAGCCGGGACAGTGGCACTGAAGCTTTCTTT,CASSRDSGTEAFF
once,11,TRBJ2-7,TRBV10-1,NA,TGCGCCAGCAGTGAATCCTACGAGCAGTACTTC,CASSESYEQYF
NA,17,TRBJ1-3,TRBV4-1,TRBD1,TGCGCCAGCAGCCAAGATCCAGGGGGAAGCTCTGGAAACACCATATATTTT,CASSQDPGGSSGNTIYF
NA,13,TRBJ2-7,TRBV6-1,NA,TGTGCCAGCAGTGGGGGGATTACCTACGAGCAGTACTTC,CASSGGITYEQYF
NA,15,TRBJ2-7,TRBV7-9,TRBD2,TGTGCCAGCAGCCCCGGACTAGCGGCCCTTTACGAGCAGTACTTC,CASSPGLAALYEQYF
NA,9,TRBJ1-3,TRBV19,NA,TGTGCCAGTCGGGACACCATATATTTT,CASRDTIYF
few,15,TRBJ1-5,TRBV4-1,NA,TGCGCCAGCAGCCAAGATTTGGGGAGAGGTCAGCCCCAGCATTTT,CASSQDLGRGQPQHF
NA,16,TRBJ2-3,TRBV4-1,TRBD2,TGCGCCAGCAGTCCTGGACTAGCCCAAAAACGGGATACGCAGTATTTT,CASSPGLAQKRDTQYF
NA,14,TRBJ2-7,TRBV13,TRBD2,TGTGCCAGCAGCTCTAGCGGGGGGGCCTACGAGCAGTACTTC,CASSSSGGAYEQYF
NA,15,TRBJ1-3,TRBV11-3,TRBD1,TGTGCCAGCAGCTTAAGGGGACAGGCTGGAAACACCATATATTTT,CASSLRGQAGNTIYF
once,13,TRBJ2-2,TRBV5-6,NA,TGTGCCAGCAGCTTCAGAAACACCGGGGAGCTGTTTTTT,CASSFRNTGELFF
NA,12,TRBJ1-5,TRBV29-1,NA,TGCAGCGCTCAGGGAGGGGATCAGCCCCAGCATTTT,CSAQGGDQPQHF
NA,15,TRBJ2-7,TRBV3-1/TRBV3-2,NA,TGTGCCAGCAGCCCCCGACAGGCGAAAAACTACGAGCAGTACTTC,CASSPRQAKNYEQYF
NA,17,TRBJ2-5,TRBV5-8,NA,TGTGCCAGCAGCTTGTATTTCAGGGCCGAGTTTCAAGAGACCCAGTACTTC,CASSLYFRAEFQETQYF
NA,15,TRBJ1-6,TRBV19,TRBD1,TGTGCCAGTAGTTTCTGGGACAGTTATAATTCACCCCTCCACTTT,CASSFWDSYNSPLHF
once,14,TRBJ2-2,TRBV4-3,NA,TGCGCCAGCAGCCAAGGACCGGTAACCGGGGAGCTGTTTTTT,CASSQGPVTGELFF
NA,17,TRBJ1-2,TRBV19,TRBD1,TGTGCCAGTAGTATTACAGGGGCCGCCAGTCCAGGGCATGGCTACACCTTC,CASSITGAASPGHGYTF
NA,14,TRBJ2-7,TRBV5-1,NA,TGCGCCAGCAGCGTTGAGGCGGTTTCCTACGAGCAGTACTTC,CASSVEAVSYEQYF
NA,17,TRBJ2-1,TRBV3-1/TRBV3-2,TRBD1,TGTGCCAGCAGCCAGTCCCCCGGGACAGGATCCTACAATGAGCAGTTCTTC,CASSQSPGTGSYNEQFF
NA,16,TRBJ1-2,TRBV14,NA,TGTGCCAGCAGCCAAAAATTACGGGGGGGTGAGAATGGCTACACCTTC,CASSQKLRGGENGYTF
NA,14,TRBJ2-7,TRBV29-1,NA,TGCAGCGTGGCAGGTGGGCTTCCGGGACGCGAGCAGTACTTC,CSVAGGLPGREQYF
NA,13,TRBJ1-1,TRBV18,NA,TGTGCCAGCTCACTACAACAAAACACTGAAGCTTTCTTT,CASSLQQNTEAFF
NA,15,TRBJ2-7,TRBV7-2,NA,TGTGCCAGCAGCGAGCAGGCGAACCCCACCTACGAGCAGTACTTC,CASSEQANPTYEQYF
NA,15,TRBJ1-3,TRBV3-1/TRBV3-2,NA,TGTGCCAGCAGTCGTACAGGCAACTCTGGAAACACCATATATTTT,CASSRTGNSGNTIYF